The next 24 T cell receptor beta chains were all read from a single sample in a study of control samples from healthy donors and cancer patients. TCRdb's copy holds only in-frame clones and misses some; the assay was immunoSEQ multiplex PCR. The sample yields roughly 100,000 clones, 88% seen once. Sequenced input: blood. Receptors originate from a young man in good health.

The V gene is TRBV5-4, the J gene TRBJ1-1; D possibly corresponds to TRBD1 (5 bases). Germline lookup yields CDR1 SGHNT and CDR2 YYREEE (reference sequence). V lost 0 bases and J lost 5, with 5 bases in between. CDR3 length equals 12 residues. CDR3 nucleotide sequence: TGTGCCAGCAGCTTGGAGGGGACTGAAGCTTTCTTT. Its translation is CASSLEGTEAFF.

This chain connects TRBV11-3 to TRBJ2-2, with 9 bases lining up with TRBD2. The ends lost 3 bases at V and 1 base at J; junction bases unmatched: 3. The CDR3 loop spans 16 amino acids. Germline lookup yields CDR1 SGHNT and CDR2 YENEEA. The CDR3 reads CASSLRREGNTGELFF. CDR3 coding DNA: TGTGCCAGCAGCTTGCGGCGGGAGGGGAACACCGGGGAGCTGTTTTTT.

This chain joins TRBV5-5 and TRBJ1-5, with unresolved D. The CDR3 is 15 amino acids. CDR1 is SGHKS, CDR2 YYEKEE, per germline (reference sequence). V was trimmed by 6 bases and J by 4 bases, leaving 17 bases between them. The CDR3: CASNDAPGINQPQHF. The CDR3 nucleotides are TGTGCCAGCAACGACGCCCCGGGGATAAATCAGCCCCAGCATTTT.

V is TRBV21-1 and J is TRBJ2-5; TRBD2, the table's D call, was not compared with the DNA. TRBV21-1 is a recognized pseudogene. CDR3 size: 16 residues. CDR3 amino acids: CASSKSRRGGGETQYF. The CDR3 nucleotides are TGTGCCAGCAGCAAGTCCAGACGGGGGGGTGGAGAGACCCAGTACTTC.

This chain joins TRBV15 and TRBJ2-2; 9 nucleotides align to TRBD1. The CDR3 has 17 amino acids. CDR1 and CDR2 from the germline V gene are LNHNV and YYDKDF (reference sequence). J gave up 2 bases and V 5 bases, and 9 bases lay outside the gene matches. Here the CDR3 reads CATSVLDRGVNTGELFF. The CDR3 DNA reads as TGTGCCACCAGCGTACTGGACAGGGGCGTAAACACCGGGGAGCTGTTTTTT.

This clone was counted a few times. The rearrangement joins TRBV4-1 to TRBJ2-2; possibly TRBD1 for D (6 bases). The CDR3 is 16 residues long. Trimming took 4 bases from V and 0 from J, leaving 12 bases between them. The germline V gene has CDR1 MGHRA and CDR2 YSYEKL. The CDR3 loop is CASSPTQGANTGELFF. For the CDR3, the DNA is TGCGCCAGCAGCCCCACACAGGGTGCGAACACCGGGGAGCTGTTTTTT.

DNA of the CDR3: TGTGCCAGTAGTATGGGGTCGGGACGTATGTCCTACGAGCAGTACTTC. Translated: CASSMGSGRMSYEQYF. This rearrangement joins TRBV19 to TRBJ2-7, with D perhaps being TRBD1 or TRBD2 (5 bases each). Trimming cost V 3 bases and J 1 base, with 16 bases left between them. CDR1 and CDR2 (germline): LNHDA, SQIVND (reference sequence). This CDR3 contains 16 residues.

V gene TRBV12-3 or TRBV12-4 combines with J gene TRBJ1-2; the D gene is possibly TRBD1 (6 bases). This CDR3 comprises 12 residues. The ends were cut back, 5 bases at V and 5 bases at J, with 9 bases in the middle. For the CDR3, the DNA is TGTGCCAGCAGTCCCACAGGGTATGGCTACACCTTC. It encodes CASSPTGYGYTF.

The J gene is TRBJ1-1, the V gene TRBV2, with TRBD1 as a possible D gene (6 bases). This CDR3 is 13 amino acids long. Trimming shortened V by 1 base and J by 10 bases, and 13 bases separated the two germline ends. Germline CDR1 SNHLY, CDR2 FYNNEI. This CDR3 reads CASSEGIRGRAFF. In nucleotides, the CDR3 is TGTGCCAGCAGTGAAGGGATTCGGGGGCGAGCTTTCTTT. The full variable domain, with the rest looked up from reference TRBV2 and TRBJ1-1, is EPEVTQTPSHQVTQMGQEVILRCVPISNHLYFYWYRQILGQKVEFLVSFYNNEISEKSEIFDDQFSVERPDGSNFTLKIRSTKLEDSAMYFCASSEGIRGRAFFGQGTRLTVV.

The chain carries TRBV20-1 and TRBJ2-7; TRBD2 is a possible D gene (5 bases). Deletions cut 3 bases from V and 4 bases from J, with 7 bases between. This CDR3 comprises 11 residues. Germline V CDR1 and CDR2: DFQATT, SNEGSKA (reference sequence). Here the CDR3 DNA reads TGCAGTGCTAGTGAGGGATACGAGCAGTACTTC. It codes for CSASEGYEQYF.

This chain links TRBV5-5 with TRBJ2-2; 10 nucleotides line up with TRBD2. CDR1 is SGHKS and CDR2 is YYEKEE in the germline V gene (reference sequence). This CDR3 is built from 16 residues. V shed 2 bases and J 8 bases; nucleotides not matched to a gene: 9. CDR3 nucleotides: TGTGCCAGCAGCTTCGGAAGCGGGAGGGCCATTGGGGAGCTGTTTTTT. It specifies CASSFGSGRAIGELFF.

The rearrangement uses TRBV13 and TRBJ2-2; no clear D. From germline, CDR1 is PRHDT and CDR2 FYEKMQ (reference sequence). With 6 bases removed from V and 6 bases from J, the gap between germline ends came to 8 bases. The CDR3 is 12 amino acids. The CDR3 sequence: CASSVGSGELFF. CDR3 bases: TGTGCCAGCAGTGTGGGATCCGGGGAGCTGTTTTTT.

The V call is TRBV28, the J call TRBJ2-7; D uncertain. CDR1 is MDHEN, CDR2 SYDVKM, per germline. The CDR3 has 15 residues. Between the trimmed V and J ends, which lost 5 bases and 4 bases, there was a span of 18 bases. CDR3 in amino acids: CASSSYGLEGYEQYF. In nucleotides, the CDR3 is TGTGCCAGCAGTAGCTATGGGCTAGAAGGGTACGAGCAGTACTTC.

The chain carries TRBV18 and TRBJ2-1; either TRBD1 or TRBD2 may supply D (5 bases each). Between the trimmed V and J ends, which lost 0 bases and 2 bases, there was a span of 14 bases. CDR3 length equals 17 residues. CDR1 KGHSH and CDR2 LQKENI come from the germline V gene. This CDR3 reads CASSPPVGERAYNEQFF. Here the CDR3 DNA reads TGTGCCAGCTCACCACCGGTGGGGGAGCGAGCCTACAATGAGCAGTTCTTC.

V usage is TRBV27 and J usage is TRBJ1-1; TRBD1 aligns across 10 bases. CDR1 is MNHEY and CDR2 is SMNVEV in the germline V gene (reference sequence). The trim removed 6 bases at V and 3 bases at J, leaving 10 bases unmatched. This CDR3 has 16 amino acids. The DNA of the CDR3 is TGTGCCAGCAGCAAGGACAGGGGGTACGAGGACACTGAAGCTTTCTTT. Translation: CASSKDRGYEDTEAFF.

The chain combines TRBV4-2 with TRBJ1-1; tentative D call: TRBD1 (6 bases). Deletions cut 4 bases from V and 1 base from J, with 7 bases between. Germline assignment: CDR1 LGHNA and CDR2 YNFKEQ. This CDR3 is built from 13 residues. The CDR3 protein is CASSRGGNTEAFF. The CDR3 coding sequence is TGTGCCAGCAGCCGAGGGGGGAACACTGAAGCTTTCTTT.

The chain recombines TRBV7-6 with TRBJ2-2; D possibly uses TRBD1 or TRBD2 (5 bases each). This CDR3 spans 15 amino acids. The V end was cut by 0 bases, the J end by 4 bases, with 9 bases between. Germline V CDR1 and CDR2: SGHVS, FNYEAQ. CDR3 loop: CASSLAGGTTGELFF. The CDR3 DNA sequence: TGTGCCAGCAGCTTAGCGGGTGGGACCACCGGGGAGCTGTTTTTT.

This rearrangement joins TRBV12-5 to TRBJ2-4, with 12 bases lining up with TRBD2. After removal of 1 base from V and 1 base from J, the junction contained 5 bases not matched to a gene. The CDR3 is 18 amino acids. CDR1 is LGHNT and CDR2 is FRNRAP in the germline V gene. CDR3 DNA sequence: TGTGCTAGTGGTTTGGGGGGTACTAGCGGGAGGGCCAAAAACATTCAGTACTTC. It encodes CASGLGGTSGRAKNIQYF.

For the CDR3, the DNA is TGTGCCAGCAGTTTATCGAACCCGACTAGCGGGAGAGGGTACAATGAGCAGTTCTTC. Its translation is CASSLSNPTSGRGYNEQFF. This chain joins TRBV27 and TRBJ2-1; 12 positions match TRBD2. The CDR3 is 19 amino acids. V lost 0 bases, J lost 4 bases, and 10 bases stayed unmatched. Germline CDR1 reads MNHEY; CDR2 reads SMNVEV (reference sequence).

This chain uses TRBV6-2 or TRBV6-3 with TRBJ2-7; the D is unclear. Germline V CDR1 and CDR2: MNHEY, SVGEGT. V was shortened by 0 bases and J by 4 bases, with 7 bases between the two germline ends. The CDR3 spans 13 residues. The CDR3 DNA reads TGTGCCAGCAGTTACTCGAATCGATACGAGCAGTACTTC. Protein sequence: CASSYSNRYEQYF.

This clone has just one count. The chain links TRBV29-1 to TRBJ1-2; D is unclear. This CDR3 has 14 residues. Germline V gene sequence: CDR1 SQVTM, CDR2 ANQGSEA. The V end was cut by 4 bases, the J end by 6 bases, with 18 bases between. CDR3 sequence (DNA): TGCAGCGTTGCATCGACCGCGATTCGTAATGGCTACACCTTC. It translates to CSVASTAIRNGYTF.

The rearrangement uses TRBV7-2 and TRBJ2-4, with a weak D call TRBD2 (6 bases). This CDR3 is 17 amino acids long. V lost 1 base and J 5 bases, leaving 18 bases between the germline ends. Germline V CDR1 and CDR2: SGHTA, FQGNSA. The CDR3 reads CASSLDGSLSGQNIQYF. Here the CDR3 DNA reads TGTGCCAGCAGCTTAGACGGGAGCCTCAGTGGCCAAAACATTCAGTACTTC.

The chain is built from TRBV7-3 and TRBJ2-5, with D perhaps matching TRBD1 or TRBD2 (5 bases each). The CDR3 is made up of 16 amino acids. V was clipped by 2 bases and J by 5 bases, with 18 bases between them. CDR1 is SGHTA, CDR2 FQGTGA, per germline. The CDR3 DNA sequence: TGTGCCAGCAGCTTATATGGGACCCCCGATGCCGAGACCCAGTACTTC. This encodes CASSLYGTPDAETQYF.

The J gene is TRBJ1-1, the V gene TRBV4-2; D may be TRBD1 (5 bases). Germline V gene lookup returns CDR1 LGHNA and CDR2 YNFKEQ. V was shortened by 4 bases and J by 3 bases, with 15 bases between the two germline ends. The CDR3 has 15 residues. CDR3 loop: CASSPASRADTEAFF. In nucleotides, the CDR3 is TGTGCCAGCAGCCCCGCCTCCAGGGCGGACACTGAAGCTTTCTTT.